The T cell receptor (beta chain) described here comes from a study of blood T cell repertoires in COVID-19 (dated by TCRdb to 2018 to 2021). For context, the study as a whole: Samples from collaborators originated in the United States, Italy and Spain and spanned both the acute and convalescent phases of COVID-19. Deeply sampled blood TCRbeta repertoires from subjects exposed to, actively infected with, or recovered from COVID-19 were included in the dataset. The prospective study material was composed of cDNA or gDNA derived from T cells, B-cell-depleted T cells, or PBMCs. The sample metadata nearly always contained a de-identified subject ID, COVID-19 status, age in years and sex. Samples came from the ongoing ImmuneRACE study (first 160 participants) plus 1,254 subjects from 6 global collaborators. Where available, HLA class I and class II types were taken from metadata supplied by the sample provider and were not determined by assay-based typing. The repertoires were released in a freely available public database meant as a resource for research on the immune response to SARS-CoV-2. Study-wide findings and limitations: Clinical and demographic metadata were provided uncurated, with the amount varying by source and participant.

The CDR3 runs 13 residues from the cysteine to the phenylalanine. The read is trimmed to its CDR3 DNA, 39 bases read in frame from base 1. V loses 3 bases of germline sequence and J loses 3 bases, and the interval between the two ends is 6 bases. Sequences SGHNT (CDR1) and YENEEA (CDR2) are obtained from the germline V gene. For this clone: It has no known antigen specificity. No per-base quality is available; no much larger clone lies one base away.

TCRbeta CDR3 regions were amplified from genomic DNA using the immunoSEQ Assay, a bias-controlled multiplex PCR. On the study's bioinformatics: The number of nucleated cells in each sample was estimated from the amplification of reference gene primers within the assay. To quantify the absolute abundance of each unique TCRbeta CDR3 rearrangement, sequence reads were collapsed and filtered. For each sample, productive Simpson clonality was calculated by taking the square root of Simpson's diversity index across productive rearrangements. Drawn from immuneACCESS, this table holds only the in-frame rearrangements with V and J called that TCRdb kept. Clones are partly lost; checked studies trace under half to an unresolved V gene and leave the rest unexplained. D and trimming were read from the DNA, whereas the V and J calls and clone size are those reported in that table. Present in this sample are about 70,000 clones, over 75% of which were seen just once. Of the sample, about 30% falls within the top ten clones.

Whole blood was collected in K2EDTA tubes by collaborating institutions according to the institutions' own protocols. Collaborator samples were shipped for TCRbeta analysis as frozen whole blood, isolated PBMCs, or DNA extracted from either sample type. This TCR came from a woman aged 80 or over with active or convalescent COVID-19. The chain is encoded by TRBV11-3 joined to TRBJ2-1; the D gene lacks a confident call. Sequences were obtained from peripheral blood. The DNA sequence reads TGTGCCAGCAGCTTCGGTCTCTACAATGAGCAGTTCTTC. This encodes CASSFGLYNEQFF. This CDR3, with the reference TRBV11-3 and TRBJ2-1 proteins standing in past its ends, gives the full variable domain EAGVVQSPRYKIIEKKQPVAFWCNPISGHNTLYWYLQNLGQGPELLIRYENEEAVDDSQLPKDRFSAERLKGVDSTLKIQPAELGDSAVYLCASSFGLYNEQFFGPGTRLTVL.